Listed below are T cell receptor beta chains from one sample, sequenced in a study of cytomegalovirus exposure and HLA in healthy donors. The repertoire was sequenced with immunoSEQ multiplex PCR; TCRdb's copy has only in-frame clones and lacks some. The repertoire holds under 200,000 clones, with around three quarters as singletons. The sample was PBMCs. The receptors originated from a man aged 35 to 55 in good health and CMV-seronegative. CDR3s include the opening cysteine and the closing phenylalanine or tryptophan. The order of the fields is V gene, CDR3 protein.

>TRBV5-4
CASTDRDSTDTQYF
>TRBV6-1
CASSPQGGGYEQYF
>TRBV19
CASSIDLWTSGYEQYF
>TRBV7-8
CASSIPRGAGANVLTF
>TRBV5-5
CASSHNLDSYGYTF
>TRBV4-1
CASSRGGVETQYF
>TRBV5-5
CASSQGGTGGLYNEQYF
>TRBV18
CASSLADSSYEQYF
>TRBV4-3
CASSQDLGGAPFQETQYF
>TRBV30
CAWSVPPSGSYEQYF
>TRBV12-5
CASTDRGMETQYF
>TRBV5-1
CASSDDRTGDTQYF
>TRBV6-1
CASRPGTYNEQFF
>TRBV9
CASSVGGGRYNEQFF
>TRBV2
CASTGSPGRGDTQYF
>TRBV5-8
CASSLPTAFGYTF
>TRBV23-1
CASSFGDSYTGELFF
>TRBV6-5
CASSTGYEQYF
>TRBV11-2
CASSLDRGPYEQYF
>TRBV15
CATSRISGRNYNEQFF
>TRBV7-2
CASSLNWGEELFF
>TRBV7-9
CASSSWGNHYEQYF
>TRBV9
CASSPRTSGFVKQYF
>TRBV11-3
CASSPTADRGITETQYF
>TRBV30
CAWSLGVATGQGTFWQPQHF
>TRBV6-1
CASSEFLGGAYNEQFF
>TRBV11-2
CASSLREVVPQETQYF